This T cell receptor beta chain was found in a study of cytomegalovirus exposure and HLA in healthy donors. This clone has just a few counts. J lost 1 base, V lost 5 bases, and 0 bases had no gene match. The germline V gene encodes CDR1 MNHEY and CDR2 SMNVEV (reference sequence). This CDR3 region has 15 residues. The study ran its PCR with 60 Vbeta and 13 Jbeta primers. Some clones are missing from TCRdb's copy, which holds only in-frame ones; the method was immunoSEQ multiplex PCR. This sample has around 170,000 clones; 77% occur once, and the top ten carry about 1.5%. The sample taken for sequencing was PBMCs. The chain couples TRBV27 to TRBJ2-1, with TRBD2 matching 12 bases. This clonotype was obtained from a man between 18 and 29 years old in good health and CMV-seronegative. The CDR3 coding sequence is TGTGCCAGCAGTGGGACTAGCGGGTCCTACAATGAGCAGTTCTTC. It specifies CASSGTSGSYNEQFF.